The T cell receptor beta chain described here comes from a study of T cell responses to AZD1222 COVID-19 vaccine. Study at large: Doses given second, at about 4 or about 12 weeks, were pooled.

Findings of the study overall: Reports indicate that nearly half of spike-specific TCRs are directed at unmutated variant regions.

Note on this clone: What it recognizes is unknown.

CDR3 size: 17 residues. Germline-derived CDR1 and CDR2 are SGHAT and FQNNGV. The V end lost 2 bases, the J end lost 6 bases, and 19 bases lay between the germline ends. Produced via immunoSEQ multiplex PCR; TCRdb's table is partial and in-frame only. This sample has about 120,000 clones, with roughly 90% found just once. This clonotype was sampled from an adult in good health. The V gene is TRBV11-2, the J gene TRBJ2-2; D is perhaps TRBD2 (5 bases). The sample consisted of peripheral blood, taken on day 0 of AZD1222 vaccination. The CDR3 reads CASSLSPDRRRSGELFF. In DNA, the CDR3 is TGTGCCAGCAGCTTATCGCCCGACCGTCGGAGGTCCGGGGAGCTGTTTTTT.